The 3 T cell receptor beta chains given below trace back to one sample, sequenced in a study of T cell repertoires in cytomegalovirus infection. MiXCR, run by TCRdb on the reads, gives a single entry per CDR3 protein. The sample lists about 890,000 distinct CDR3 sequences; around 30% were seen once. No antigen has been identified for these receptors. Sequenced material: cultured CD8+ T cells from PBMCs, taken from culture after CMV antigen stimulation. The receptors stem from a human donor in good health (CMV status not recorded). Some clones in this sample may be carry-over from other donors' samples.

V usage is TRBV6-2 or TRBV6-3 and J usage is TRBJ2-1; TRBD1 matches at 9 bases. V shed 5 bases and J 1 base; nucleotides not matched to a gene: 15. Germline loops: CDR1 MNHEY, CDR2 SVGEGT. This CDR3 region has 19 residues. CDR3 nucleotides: TGTGCCAGCAGTACTCGGACAGGGGATGATTTTTTGTCCTACAATGAGCAGTTCTTC. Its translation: CASSTRTGDDFLSYNEQFF.

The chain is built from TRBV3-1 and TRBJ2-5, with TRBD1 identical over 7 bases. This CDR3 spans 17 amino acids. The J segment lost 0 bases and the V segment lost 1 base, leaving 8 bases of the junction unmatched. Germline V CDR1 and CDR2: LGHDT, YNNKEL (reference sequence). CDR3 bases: TGTGCCAGCAGCCAAGGACGGGACAGTTGGTACCAAGAGACCCAGTACTTC. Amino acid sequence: CASSQGRDSWYQETQYF.

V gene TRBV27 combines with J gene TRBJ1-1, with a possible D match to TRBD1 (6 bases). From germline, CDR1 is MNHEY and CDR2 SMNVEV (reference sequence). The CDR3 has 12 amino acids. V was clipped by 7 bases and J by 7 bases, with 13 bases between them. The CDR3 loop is CASIGGRFEAFF. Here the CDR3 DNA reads TGTGCCAGCATAGGGGGACGGTTTGAAGCTTTCTTT.